This is a list of T cell receptor beta chains from one sample in a study of OX40 agonist ivuxolimab in advanced cancers. Profiling relied on immunoSEQ multiplex PCR, and the TCRdb table lists in-frame clones only, not all of them. Counted here are approximately 82,000 clones, about 83% occurring once; the ten biggest clones make up 20% to 25%. The specimen was CD4+ or CD8+ T cells sorted from blood, collected in a trial of the OX40 agonist ivuxolimab. The receptors were gathered from an adult with an advanced solid tumor such as melanoma, head and neck, liver or kidney cancer. Each CDR3 is given with its conserved first and last residue. A D gene is named only where the DNA matches it firmly. A row's size may be missing; if present it is once, few, many or a size class.

>NA|TRBJ1-4|NA|TRBV7-2
TGTGCCAGCAGCCTTCGACGGGGGGGCGCAACTAATGAAAAACTGTTTTTT
CASSLRRGGATNEKLFF
>NA|TRBJ2-6|NA|TRBV4-1
TGCGCCAGCAGCCTCGATTCAGGGGCCGGTGGGGCCAACGTCCTGACTTTC
CASSLDSGAGGANVLTF
>NA|TRBJ1-1|once|TRBV6-5
TGTGCCAGCAGTTCAAATAACAGGGAATTGTTCTCTGAAGCTTTCTTT
CASSSNNRELFSEAFF
>NA|TRBJ2-7|NA|TRBV30
TGTGCCTGGACCACGAGGGCGGGTTTCTCCTACGAGCAGTACTTC
CAWTTRAGFSYEQYF
>NA|TRBJ2-1|once|TRBV7-6
TGTGCCAGCAGCCCCGATAGAAGAAATGAGCAGTTCTTC
CASSPDRRNEQFF
>NA|TRBJ2-2|NA|TRBV5-5
TGTGCCAGCAGCTTGGACGGGGAGCTGTTTTTT
CASSLDGELFF
>TRBD1|TRBJ2-5|NA|TRBV6-5
TGTGCCAGCAGTAACCGGGACAGGGAAGAGACCCAGTACTTC
CASSNRDREETQYF
>NA|TRBJ2-2|NA|TRBV27
TGTGCCAGCAGTTCGCCAGAAAGGAACACCGGGGAGCTGTTTTTT
CASSSPERNTGELFF
>NA|TRBJ1-5|few|TRBV19
TGTGCCAGTAGTATAAACAGAGGAGGCGTAGGCAATCAGCCCCAGCATTTT
CASSINRGGVGNQPQHF
>NA|TRBJ2-1|NA|TRBV27
TGTGCCAGCAGTTTCCAAGTATACAATGAGCAGTTCTTC
CASSFQVYNEQFF
>NA|TRBJ2-7|NA|TRBV4-3
TGCGCCAGCAGCCAAGGGACCCAGGTTCGATTGAACGAGCAGTACTTC
CASSQGTQVRLNEQYF
>NA|TRBJ1-6|few|TRBV2
TGTGCCAGCAGTGGACCGGAATCACCCCTCCACTTT
CASSGPESPLHF
>TRBD1|TRBJ1-2|NA|TRBV27
TGTGCCAGCAGACCCACAGGGGTAGGTGGAGGCTACACCTTC
CASRPTGVGGGYTF
>NA|TRBJ1-1|NA|TRBV2
TGTGCCAGCAGTGAAGGTAGTTCCCGGGCTGAAGCTTTCTTT
CASSEGSSRAEAFF
>NA|TRBJ2-7|once|TRBV18
TGTGCCAGCTCACCACCGCCGGGCAACTCCTACGAGCAGTACTTC
CASSPPPGNSYEQYF
>NA|TRBJ1-2|NA|TRBV29-1
TGCAGCGCAGCAGTAGGGGGCTATGGCTACACCTTC
CSAAVGGYGYTF
>NA|TRBJ1-6|NA|TRBV28
TGTGCCAGCAGTGGACGGGTCAGTTTTAATTCACCCCTCCACTTT
CASSGRVSFNSPLHF
>TRBD1|TRBJ1-6|NA|TRBV7-8
TGTGCCAGCAGCTCCGCGGACAGGGGGCTCAATTCACCCCTCCACTTT
CASSSADRGLNSPLHF
>NA|TRBJ2-3|NA|TRBV5-1
TGCGCCAGCAGCTTGGAGGTCGTTGGTTCGAGAGATACGCAGTATTTT
CASSLEVVGSRDTQYF
>TRBD2|TRBJ2-5|NA|TRBV5-7
TGTGCCAGCAGCTGGCAGGGAGGGTTTGAGACCCAGTACTTC
CASSWQGGFETQYF
>NA|TRBJ1-1|NA|TRBV28
TGTGCCAGCAGTTTATCGGCAGGAACTCTGAACACTGAAGCTTTCTTT
CASSLSAGTLNTEAFF
>NA|TRBJ1-1|NA|TRBV30
TGTGCCTGGACCACAGGCAGTACAAACACTGAAGCTTTCTTT
CAWTTGSTNTEAFF
>NA|TRBJ1-2|NA|TRBV14
TGTGCCAGCAGCCTACGACCCCGGTATGGCTACACCTTC
CASSLRPRYGYTF
>NA|TRBJ1-2|NA|TRBV28
TGTGCCAGCAGTTTGAGGACAGAGGGGCTCACCTTC
CASSLRTEGLTF
>NA|TRBJ2-7|NA|TRBV30
TGTGCCTGGAGTGCCGCGGGACAGGAGCAGTACTTC
CAWSAAGQEQYF